The 4 T cell receptor beta chains given below trace back to one sample, sequenced in a study of blood T cell repertoires in COVID-19. The data were produced by immunoSEQ multiplex PCR, yet TCRdb's version contains in-frame clones alone and is incomplete. The table includes 50,000 to 65,000 clones, 75% to 90% detected once. Material for sequencing was peripheral blood. These receptors came from a man in his fifties or sixties with acute or convalescent COVID-19.

Only a few counts were recorded for this clone. Here the CDR3 DNA reads TGTGCCAGCAGCTCCACCAGGACTGGAAACACCATATATTTT. This codes for CASSSTRTGNTIYF. This chain joins TRBV11-2 and TRBJ1-3; D remains ambiguous. Trimming stripped 4 bases from V and 2 bases from J, with 9 bases between. CDR3 length equals 14 residues. CDR1 and CDR2 (germline): SGHAT, FQNNGV.

The V call is TRBV6-5, the J call TRBJ1-5; tentatively, D is TRBD1 (6 bases). V lost 3 bases, J lost 1 base, and 13 bases lay in between. The germline V gene has CDR1 MNHEY and CDR2 SVGAGI. CDR3 size: 16 residues. This CDR3 reads CASSYSGTSSNQPQHF. The CDR3 DNA reads as TGTGCCAGCAGTTATTCCGGGACATCGAGCAATCAGCCCCAGCATTTT.

The genes are TRBV19 and TRBJ1-2; 7 bases match TRBD1. Germline V gene data show CDR1 as LNHDA and CDR2 as SQIVND (reference sequence). This CDR3 has 13 residues. The trim removed 9 bases at V and 6 bases at J, leaving 10 bases unmatched. The chain's CDR3 is CASEVQGSHGYTF. The CDR3 coding sequence is TGTGCCAGCGAAGTACAGGGGTCCCATGGCTACACCTTC.

The rearrangement uses TRBV10-3 and TRBJ2-2; D might be TRBD2 (6 bases). V lost 7 bases and J lost 6, with 9 bases in between. Germline assignment: CDR1 ENHRY and CDR2 SYGVKD. The CDR3 extends over 12 amino acids. The CDR3: CAIKEGAGELFF. The CDR3, as DNA: TGTGCCATCAAGGAGGGAGCCGGGGAGCTGTTTTTT.